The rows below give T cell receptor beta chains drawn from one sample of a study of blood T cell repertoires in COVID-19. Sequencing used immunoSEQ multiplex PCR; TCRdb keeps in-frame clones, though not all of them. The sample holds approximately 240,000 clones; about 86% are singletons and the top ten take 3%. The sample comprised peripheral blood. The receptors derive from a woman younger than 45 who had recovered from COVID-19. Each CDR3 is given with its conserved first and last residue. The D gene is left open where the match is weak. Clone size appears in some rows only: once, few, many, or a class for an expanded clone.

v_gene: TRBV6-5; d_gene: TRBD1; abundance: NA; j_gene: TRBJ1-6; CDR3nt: TGTGCCAGCAGTTTGACAGGGCAGGAGAATTCACCCCTCCACTTT; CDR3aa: CASSLTGQENSPLHF
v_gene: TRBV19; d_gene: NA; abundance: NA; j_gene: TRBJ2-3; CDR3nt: TGTGCCAGTATGGACAAGGGGCTAAACCCAGATACGCAGTATTTT; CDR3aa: CASMDKGLNPDTQYF
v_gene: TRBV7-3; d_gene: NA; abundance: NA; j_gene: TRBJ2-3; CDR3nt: TGTGCCAGCAGCTCCGGGCCGAGGGCCACAGATACGCAGTATTTT; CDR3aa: CASSSGPRATDTQYF
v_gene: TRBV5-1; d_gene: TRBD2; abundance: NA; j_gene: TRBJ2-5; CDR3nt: TGCGCCAGCACCACTAGCGGGAGAGGGGAGACCCAGTACTTC; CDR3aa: CASTTSGRGETQYF
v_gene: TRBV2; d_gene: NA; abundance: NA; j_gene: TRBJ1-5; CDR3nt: TGTGCCAGCAGTGAAGTTTTCCCTAATCGTCGACCCCAGCATTTT; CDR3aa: CASSEVFPNRRPQHF
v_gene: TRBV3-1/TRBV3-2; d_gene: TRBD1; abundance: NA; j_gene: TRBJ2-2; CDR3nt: TGTGCCAGCAGCCGGGACAGGAGAAACACCGGGGAGCTGTTTTTT; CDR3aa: CASSRDRRNTGELFF
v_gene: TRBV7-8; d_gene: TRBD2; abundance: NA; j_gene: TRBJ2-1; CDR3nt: TGTGCCAGCAGCTTAGCCGAACCGGGACTAGGGAATGAGCAGTTCTTC; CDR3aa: CASSLAEPGLGNEQFF
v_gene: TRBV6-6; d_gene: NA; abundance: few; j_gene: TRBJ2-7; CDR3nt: TGTGCCAGCAGTTACCTGATGCGAGGATTGAACGTATACTTC; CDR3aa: CASSYLMRGLNVYF
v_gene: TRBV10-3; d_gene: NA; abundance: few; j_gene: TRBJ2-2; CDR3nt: TGTGCCATCAGTGAGCCGGGGAAGAGCACCGGGGAGCTGTTTTTT; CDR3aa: CAISEPGKSTGELFF
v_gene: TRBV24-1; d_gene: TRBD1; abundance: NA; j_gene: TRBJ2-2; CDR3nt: TGTGCCACCAGTGATTTCAGGGGACAGGGGGAGCTGTTTTTT; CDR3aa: CATSDFRGQGELFF
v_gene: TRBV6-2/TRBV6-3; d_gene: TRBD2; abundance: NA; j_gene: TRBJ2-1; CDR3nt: TGTGCCAGCAGTTACCCTCGTTTCGCTAGCGGGAGGGCCTGGGGTGAGCAGTTCTTC; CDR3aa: CASSYPRFASGRAWGEQFF
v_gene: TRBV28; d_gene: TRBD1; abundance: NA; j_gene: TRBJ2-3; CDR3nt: TGTGCCAGCACCCCGCCCCTGGGGACAGGGGATAGGGATACGCAGTATTTT; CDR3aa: CASTPPLGTGDRDTQYF